Presented here are 27 T cell receptor beta chains from one specimen sequenced in a study of T cells expressing NK-cell markers. TCRdb derives one entry per CDR3 protein from the 5' RACE reads, leaving out DNA. This listing includes about 550,000 distinct CDR3 sequences. Sample: blood T cells: a sorted CD56 or NKG2C T cell subset, CD4+ or CD8+ T cells, or bulk PBMC T cells (not recorded which). The receptor source for this set is a man aged 18 to 35 in good health.

This chain links TRBV12-3 or TRBV12-4 with TRBJ1-5; absent DNA, TCRdb's TRBD1 call cannot be checked. The length of the CDR3 is 12 residues. The CDR3 spells CASSVGGWPQHF.

V usage is TRBV5-1 and J usage is TRBJ1-4. CDR1 and CDR2 (germline): SGHRS, YFSETQ. This CDR3 spans 12 amino acids. CDR3 amino acids: CASREGSEKLFF.

This chain links TRBV5-6 with TRBJ2-7. Looked up from germline, CDR1 is SGHDT and CDR2 is YYEEEE. The CDR3 consists of 15 residues. This CDR3 reads CASSFSAHTLGEQYF.

J is TRBJ2-1 and V is TRBV12-3 or TRBV12-4. This CDR3 is 14 amino acids long. CDR3 region: CASSLSGDYNEQFF.

V gene TRBV3-1 combines with J gene TRBJ2-1; TCRdb reports TRBD1, a call that lacks DNA to check it against. This CDR3 has 11 amino acids. CDR1 and CDR2 (germline): LGHDT, YNNKEL (reference sequence). This CDR3 is CASSVGAEQFF.

The genes are TRBV6-1 and TRBJ1-5. The CDR3 is made up of 15 amino acids. The germline V gene encodes CDR1 MNHNS and CDR2 SASEGT. CDR3: CASSATGARNQPQHF.

This sequence joins TRBV7-8 and TRBJ2-1. The germline V gene encodes CDR1 SGHVS and CDR2 FQNEAQ. The CDR3 is made up of 14 amino acids. The CDR3 is CASRPRGSYNEQFF. The variable domain in full, with the rest retrieved from reference TRBV7-8 and TRBJ2-1, is GAGVSQSPRYKVAKRGQDVALRCDPISGHVSLFWYQQALGQGPEFLTYFQNEAQLDKSGLPSDRFFAERPEGSVSTLKIQRTQQEDSAVYLCASRPRGSYNEQFFGPGTRLTVL.

The chain is built from TRBV4-2 and TRBJ2-3; TCRdb proposes TRBD2, but this gene call is untestable without DNA. The germline V gene encodes CDR1 LGHNA and CDR2 YNFKEQ. The CDR3 length is 17 residues. CDR3 loop: CASSQARGTPSTDTQYF.

J is TRBJ2-5 and V is TRBV12-3 or TRBV12-4. This CDR3 spans 14 amino acids. This CDR3 reads CASRPTRYQETQYF.

V usage is TRBV2 and J usage is TRBJ1-1. CDR3 length: 13 residues. Per the germline V gene, CDR1 is SNHLY and CDR2 is FYNNEI. CDR3 in amino acids: CASSGEAGTEAFF.

The chain is built from TRBV21-1 and TRBJ2-4. TRBV21-1 is given as a pseudogene. The CDR3 sequence is 18 residues long. CDR3 protein: CASSKVRQPILAKNIQYF.

The rearrangement links TRBV4-1 to TRBJ2-4; TCRdb picks TRBD1, but there is no DNA to check that call. CDR1 is MGHRA, CDR2 YSYEKL, per germline. The CDR3 length is 17 residues. The CDR3 sequence is CASSPVGDRGAKNIQYF.

CDR3 amino acids: CASTLRGGRRNEQFF. The J gene is TRBJ2-1, the V gene TRBV7-2; the D gene TCRdb calls, TRBD2, cannot be checked with no DNA. CDR3 length: 15 residues. Germline V CDR1 and CDR2: SGHTA, FQGNSA. Full variable domain (missing parts from reference TRBV7-2 and TRBJ2-1): GAGVSQSPSNKVTEKGKDVELRCDPISGHTALYWYRQSLGQGLEFLIYFQGNSAPDKSGLPSDRFSAERTGGSVSTLTIQRTQQEDSAVYLCASTLRGGRRNEQFFGPGTRLTVL.

The rearrangement joins TRBV12-3 or TRBV12-4 to TRBJ2-3; TCRdb returns TRBD2, unconfirmable since there is no DNA. The CDR3 consists of 15 residues. The CDR3 is CASSSLARRTDTQYF.

The chain recombines TRBV18 with TRBJ2-7; the D call of TRBD1 rests on TCRdb alone, since no DNA is present to check it. Germline V gives CDR1 KGHSH, CDR2 LQKENI. The CDR3 runs to 15 residues. The CDR3 here is CASSPPMGQGNEQYF.

The V call is TRBV7-9, the J call TRBJ2-2; TCRdb selects TRBD1, and the lack of DNA leaves this call unchecked. This CDR3 region has 16 residues. Looked up from germline, CDR1 is SEHNR and CDR2 is FQNEAQ (reference sequence). The CDR3 spells CASSPTKGFSAGELFF.

The J gene is TRBJ2-1, the V gene TRBV11-2; checking the TCRdb D call of TRBD2 is not possible without DNA. The V gene's germline CDR1 is SGHAT and CDR2 FQNNGV. This CDR3 is built from 16 residues. The CDR3 protein is CASIRGSGRTHNEQFF.

The chain uses TRBV28 and TRBJ1-1; checking the TCRdb D call of TRBD1 is not possible without DNA. Germline V gene sequence: CDR1 MDHEN, CDR2 SYDVKM. This CDR3 has 16 amino acids. The CDR3 protein is CASSPQGGRVRAEAFF.

The chain carries TRBV24-1 and TRBJ2-3; TCRdb returns TRBD1, unconfirmable since there is no DNA. Germline loops: CDR1 KGHDR, CDR2 SFDVKD. This CDR3 has 15 amino acids. The CDR3 region is CATSVGQPYTDTQYF.

J is TRBJ2-1 and V is TRBV6-2 or TRBV6-3; lacking DNA, the TRBD2 call made by TCRdb goes unchecked. There are 15 residues in the CDR3. CDR1 is MNHEY, CDR2 SVGEGT, per germline. CDR3 protein: CASSYKLAGVNEQFF.

The genes are TRBV5-1 and TRBJ2-1; checking the TCRdb D call of TRBD2 is not possible without DNA. The CDR3 is made up of 17 amino acids. Germline-derived CDR1 and CDR2 are SGHRS and YFSETQ. Here the CDR3 reads CASNAAGEAGGSNEQFF.

The chain recombines TRBV29-1 with TRBJ2-5; TCRdb designates TRBD1, a call that cannot be tested without DNA. There are 16 residues in the CDR3. The germline gives CDR1 SQVTM, CDR2 ANQGSEA. The CDR3 here is CSVGAGGGMWQETQYF.

The rearrangement joins TRBV7-8 to TRBJ1-3. Germline CDR1 is SGHVS and CDR2 is FQNEAQ. The CDR3 totals 15 residues. The CDR3 spells CASSLAIGAGNTIYF.

V gene TRBV11-2 combines with J gene TRBJ2-6; TCRdb outputs TRBD2, but without DNA this stays unchecked. The CDR3 has 18 amino acids. CDR1 and CDR2 (germline): SGHAT, FQNNGV. CDR3: CASSSRLAGASGANVLTF.

The chain couples TRBV6-1 to TRBJ2-2; TCRdb's assignment of TRBD1 cannot be checked, as there is no DNA. This CDR3 is 15 amino acids long. Germline V gives CDR1 MNHNS, CDR2 SASEGT. The CDR3 loop is CASRERTGGTGELFF.

The chain carries TRBV19 and TRBJ2-3; as DNA is missing, the TRBD1 call by TCRdb cannot be tested. This CDR3 is 15 amino acids long. Germline V lookup: CDR1 LNHDA, CDR2 SQIVND (reference sequence). The CDR3 loop is CASSPDNTFTDTQYF.

This rearrangement joins TRBV4-1 to TRBJ2-7; as DNA is missing, the TRBD1 call by TCRdb cannot be tested. The CDR3 runs to 15 residues. The germline V gene has CDR1 MGHRA and CDR2 YSYEKL. CDR3 sequence: CASSQDRGSHYEQYF.